Given below is one TCR beta chain in context. The antigen is undetermined. Germline CDR1 is MNHEY and CDR2 is SMNVEV (reference sequence). The CDR3 spans 15 residues. V lost 2 bases, J lost 9 bases, and 17 bases lay in between. Sequenced by immunoSEQ multiplex PCR; TCRdb stores in-frame clones only, minus some. The sample has 300,000 to 350,000 clones, approximately 88% seen once. This sample is drawn from a study of cytomegalovirus exposure and HLA in healthy donors. Whole-study findings and limits: TCR clusters originating in the first cohort tended to co-occur in the 120 validation repertoires, according to a later analysis.

The receptor's source is a man under 40 in good health and CMV-seronegative. The sequenced material came from PBMCs. The J gene is TRBJ2-1, the V gene TRBV27; TRBD2 is a possible D gene (7 bases). The CDR3 region is CASSLLRGAVGEQFF. CDR3 bases: TGTGCCAGCAGTTTACTTCGGGGGGCGGTCGGTGAGCAGTTCTTC.